One sample yielded the 22 T cell receptor beta chains listed below, sequenced in a study of cytomegalovirus exposure and HLA in healthy donors. 13 Jbeta primers and 60 Vbeta primers were used for the PCR. Profiling relied on immunoSEQ multiplex PCR, and the TCRdb table lists in-frame clones only, not all of them. The table has 35,000 to 45,000 clones, approximately 79% seen once. Sequencing was performed on PBMCs. The receptors originated from a woman in her 30s in good health and CMV-seropositive.

Details on this clone: The junction and the germline gene differ at one end; a read error may be behind it. The V call is TRBV7-9, the J call TRBJ2-5; D perhaps matches TRBD1 (5 bases). The CDR3 contains 14 residues. CDR1 is SEHNR, CDR2 FQNEAQ, per germline (reference sequence). The CDR3 here is CSSSLGAGWETQYF. The CDR3 DNA is TGTTCCAGCAGCTTAGGGGCAGGGTGGGAGACCCAGTACTTC.

CDR3 nucleotides: TGTGCCAGCAGCTCGGTGGGAGGGGGGGGGAACACTGAAGCTTTCTTT. It specifies CASSSVGGGGNTEAFF. The chain couples TRBV5-5 to TRBJ1-1; D may be TRBD1 (6 bases). CDR3 length equals 16 residues. Between the trimmed V and J ends, which lost 3 bases and 1 base, there was a span of 16 bases. CDR1 is SGHKS, CDR2 YYEKEE, per germline (reference sequence).

This rearrangement joins TRBV6-4 to TRBJ2-3, with TRBD2 identical over 12 bases. CDR3 length: 16 residues. Germline-derived CDR1 and CDR2 are MRHNA and SNTAGT. Unmatched junction bases numbered 7, after V lost 3 bases and J lost 6 bases. DNA of the CDR3: TGTGCCAGCAGTGAGGCTAGCGGGGGGGCGTCGGATACGCAGTATTTT. The encoded protein is CASSEASGGASDTQYF.

The rearrangement joins TRBV2 to TRBJ2-1; TRBD2 aligns across 7 bases. CDR1 is SNHLY, CDR2 FYNNEI, per germline. The CDR3 has 14 amino acids. Trimming at V came to 7 bases and at J to 6 bases, leaving 9 bases not matched to a gene. The DNA for the CDR3 is TGTGCCAGCACCCAGAAATCGGGGGGCAATGAGCAGTTCTTC. Amino acids: CASTQKSGGNEQFF.

The rearrangement uses TRBV4-2 and TRBJ2-2; D remains ambiguous. Deletions cut 1 base from V and 0 bases from J, with 6 bases between. CDR3 length: 15 amino acids. Germline V gives CDR1 LGHNA, CDR2 YNFKEQ. The CDR3 DNA follows: TGTGCCAGCAGCCAAGTACAGTCGAACACCGGGGAGCTGTTTTTT. Translating gives CASSQVQSNTGELFF.

This chain uses TRBV28 with TRBJ1-3, with a weak D call TRBD1 (5 bases). The V end lost 8 bases, the J end lost 2 bases, and 13 bases lay between the germline ends. The CDR3 spans 14 residues. Germline V gene sequence: CDR1 MDHEN, CDR2 SYDVKM. The CDR3 here is CASCSGGAGNTIYF. The CDR3 coding sequence is TGTGCCAGCTGCTCGGGGGGGGCTGGAAACACCATATATTTT. Filled out from reference TRBV28 and TRBJ1-3, the complete variable domain reads DVKVTQSSRYLVKRTGEKVFLECVQDMDHENMFWYRQDPGLGLRLIYFSYDVKMKEKGDIPEGYSVSREKKERFSLILESASTNQTSMYLCASCSGGAGNTIYFGEGSWLTVV.

Remarks on this clone: The junction differs from germline at one of its ends, possibly a read error. The rearrangement uses TRBV28 and TRBJ1-2; D possibly corresponds to TRBD1 (5 bases). The CDR3 is made up of 15 amino acids. CDR1 is MDHEN and CDR2 is SYDVKM in the germline V gene. The CDR3 protein is CASSLSPTALYGYTF. The DNA for the CDR3 is TGTGCCAGCAGCTTATCCCCGACAGCCCTCTATGGCTACACCTTC.

The chain combines TRBV28 with TRBJ2-5; TRBD1 matches 10 bases. The DNA end is more similar to TRBJ2-7, so the J call may be wrong. The length of the CDR3 is 13 residues. From germline, CDR1 is MDHEN and CDR2 SYDVKM. CDR3 in DNA: TGTGCCAGCAGCCGAGGACAGGGGGACGAGCAGTACTTC. Amino acid sequence: CASSRGQGDEQYF.

Concerning this clone itself: One end of the junction does not line up with germline, which may come from a read error. The chain employs TRBV19 and TRBJ1-1; TRBD1 is a possible D gene (5 bases). Germline V gives CDR1 LNHDA, CDR2 SQIVND (reference sequence). The CDR3 is 18 amino acids. The CDR3 region has the DNA TGTGCCAGCAGTATATCAGGGCGCACGTCACGACTCAACACTGAAGCTTTCTTT. Its translation: CASSISGRTSRLNTEAFF.

V gene TRBV19 combines with J gene TRBJ2-5; 9 bases agree with TRBD2. The V segment lost 5 bases and the J segment 1 base; nucleotides outside the gene matches: 20. Germline V gives CDR1 LNHDA, CDR2 SQIVND (reference sequence). This CDR3 comprises 20 residues. CDR3 nucleotide sequence: TGTGCCAGTAGTCCCCGCGGGAATAGCGGGGGCCTCAGGATCCAAGAGACCCAGTACTTC. Translation gives CASSPRGNSGGLRIQETQYF.

The V and J genes are TRBV6-1 and TRBJ1-5; maybe TRBD1 (5 bases). Trimming pared 2 bases from V and 1 base from J, leaving 6 bases between. The CDR3 runs to 14 residues. CDR1 is MNHNS, CDR2 SASEGT, per germline. In DNA form, the CDR3 reads TGTGCCAGCAGTGAATCAGGGAGCAATCAGCCCCAGCATTTT. Protein sequence: CASSESGSNQPQHF.

Comment on this clone: Sequence at one end of the junction differs from germline and may be a read error. The genes are TRBV10-3 and TRBJ2-1; TRBD1 matches at 11 bases. Germline CDR1 ENHRY, CDR2 SYGVKD. The CDR3 contains 14 residues. The CDR3 loop is CTISRDRGTNEQFF. DNA for the CDR3: TGTACCATCAGCAGGGACAGGGGGACGAATGAGCAGTTCTTC.

This clone turned up a few times. The chain carries TRBV10-3 and TRBJ2-7, with 8 bases fitting TRBD2. After removal of 2 bases from V and 2 bases from J, the junction contained 2 bases not matched to a gene. CDR1 and CDR2 (germline): ENHRY, SYGVKD. The CDR3 covers 14 residues. The CDR3 here is CAISETSGPYEQYF. The CDR3 DNA is TGTGCCATCAGTGAGACTAGCGGCCCCTACGAGCAGTACTTC.

The chain uses TRBV25-1 and TRBJ2-2; TRBD2 agrees at 7 bases. The CDR3 covers 14 residues. Per the germline V gene, CDR1 is MGHDK and CDR2 is SYGVNS. Trimming removed 6 bases from V and 5 bases from J; junction bases left unmatched: 6. The CDR3 reads CASRFGGGTGELFF. In nucleotides, the CDR3 is TGTGCCAGCAGGTTTGGGGGGGGAACCGGGGAGCTGTTTTTT.

This chain joins TRBV27 and TRBJ1-2, with TRBD1 matching over 9 bases. The CDR3 has 14 amino acids. CDR1 and CDR2 (germline): MNHEY, SMNVEV (reference sequence). With 2 bases clipped from V and 2 bases from J, the junction kept 0 bases outside the gene matches. DNA for the CDR3: TGTGCCAGCAGTTTAGACAGGGGGAACTATGGCTACACCTTC. Its protein product is CASSLDRGNYGYTF.

V usage is TRBV7-6 and J usage is TRBJ2-3, with D tentatively TRBD2 (7 bases). Germline CDR1 and CDR2: SGHVS and FNYEAQ. This CDR3 region has 18 residues. V gave up 5 bases and J gave up 4 bases, with 25 bases separating them. CDR3 sequence (DNA): TGTGCCAGCAGCACAGGATTGGGGGCTAGCGGATTCGCAGATACGCAGTATTTT. As protein: CASSTGLGASGFADTQYF.

This clone was counted once. The chain couples TRBV19 to TRBJ2-2, with a tentative D call TRBD2 (5 bases). Germline V lookup: CDR1 LNHDA, CDR2 SQIVND (reference sequence). Deletions cut 1 base from V and 2 bases from J, with 11 bases between. CDR3 size: 16 residues. The CDR3 region is CASSIVARLNTGELFF. The CDR3 DNA sequence: TGTGCCAGTAGTATAGTTGCTAGACTAAACACCGGGGAGCTGTTTTTT.

The chain is built from TRBV11-2 and TRBJ1-2; D might be TRBD1 (5 bases). The length of the CDR3 is 14 residues. CDR1 and CDR2 from the germline V gene are SGHAT and FQNNGV. V lost 1 base, J lost 4 bases, and 10 bases lay in between. CDR3 in amino acids: CASSLVGVGYGYTF. CDR3 DNA: TGTGCCAGCAGCTTAGTAGGGGTGGGCTATGGCTACACCTTC. Complete variable domain (other parts from reference TRBV11-2 and TRBJ1-2): EAGVAQSPRYKIIEKRQSVAFWCNPISGHATLYWYQQILGQGPKLLIQFQNNGVVDDSQLPKDRFSAERLKGVDSTLKIQPAKLEDSAVYLCASSLVGVGYGYTFGSGTRLTVV.

V usage is TRBV27 and J usage is TRBJ1-5; 7 bases agree with TRBD1. The V and J ends lost 10 bases and 2 bases, in that order; junction bases with no gene match: 8. CDR1 and CDR2 from the germline V gene are MNHEY and SMNVEV (reference sequence). CDR3 size: 14 residues. The CDR3 sequence: CATTGESRNQPQHF. The CDR3 coding sequence is TGTGCCACTACAGGGGAGAGCCGCAATCAGCCCCAGCATTTT.

The gene calls are TRBV28 and TRBJ2-6; possible D gene TRBD2, 5 bases. V was pared by 3 bases and J by 2 bases, with 11 bases between. The CDR3 loop spans 16 amino acids. From germline, CDR1 is MDHEN and CDR2 SYDVKM. In DNA form, the CDR3 reads TGTGCCAGCAGTTTTCCTCGGGGAGCTGGGGCCAACGTCCTGACTTTC. Its translation: CASSFPRGAGANVLTF. Variable domain in full (rest from reference TRBV28 and TRBJ2-6): DVKVTQSSRYLVKRTGEKVFLECVQDMDHENMFWYRQDPGLGLRLIYFSYDVKMKEKGDIPEGYSVSREKKERFSLILESASTNQTSMYLCASSFPRGAGANVLTFGAGSRLTVL.

The chain couples TRBV5-1 to TRBJ1-1; no firm D call. The CDR3 has 17 residues. CDR1 and CDR2 from the germline V gene are SGHRS and YFSETQ. The V end was cut by 0 bases, the J end by 0 bases, with 15 bases between. DNA for the CDR3: TGCGCCAGCAGCTTGGCCAAGGGAGTCGATATGAACACTGAAGCTTTCTTT. Amino acids: CASSLAKGVDMNTEAFF.

This chain joins TRBV18 and TRBJ1-2; 7 positions match TRBD1. This CDR3 contains 13 residues. V was pared by 2 bases and J by 8 bases, with 5 bases of the junction left unmatched. Looked up from germline, CDR1 is KGHSH and CDR2 is LQKENI. The CDR3 region has the DNA TGTGCCAGCTCACCAGGAGACAGGGTAGGCTACACCTTC. Its protein product is CASSPGDRVGYTF.